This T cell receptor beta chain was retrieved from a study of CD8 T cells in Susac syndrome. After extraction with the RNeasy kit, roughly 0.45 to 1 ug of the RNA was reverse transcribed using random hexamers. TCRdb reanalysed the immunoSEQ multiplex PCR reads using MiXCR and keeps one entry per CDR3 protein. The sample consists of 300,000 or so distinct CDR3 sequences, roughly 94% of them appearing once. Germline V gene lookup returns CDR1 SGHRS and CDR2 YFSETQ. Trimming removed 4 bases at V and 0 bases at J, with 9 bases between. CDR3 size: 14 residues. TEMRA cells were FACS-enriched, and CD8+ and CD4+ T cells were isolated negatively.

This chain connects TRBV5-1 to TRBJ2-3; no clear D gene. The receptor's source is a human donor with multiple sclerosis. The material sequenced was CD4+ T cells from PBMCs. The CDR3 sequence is CASSPVTSTDTQYF. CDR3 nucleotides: TGCGCCAGCAGCCCCGTAACTAGCACAGATACGCAGTATTTT. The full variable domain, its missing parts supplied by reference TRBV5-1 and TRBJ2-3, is KAGVTQTPRYLIKTRGQQVTLSCSPISGHRSVSWYQQTPGQGLQFLFEYFSETQRNKGNFPGRFSGRQFSNSRSEMNVSTLELGDSALYLCASSPVTSTDTQYFGPGTRLTVL.